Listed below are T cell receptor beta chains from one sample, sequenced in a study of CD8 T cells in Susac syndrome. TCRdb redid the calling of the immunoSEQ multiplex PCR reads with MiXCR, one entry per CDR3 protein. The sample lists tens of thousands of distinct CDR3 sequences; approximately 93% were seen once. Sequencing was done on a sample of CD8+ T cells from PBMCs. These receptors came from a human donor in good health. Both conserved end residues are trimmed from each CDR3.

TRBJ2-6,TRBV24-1,ATMGPGANVLT
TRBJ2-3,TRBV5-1,ASSLAPDGTDTQY
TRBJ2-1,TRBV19,ASSAGLADNEQF
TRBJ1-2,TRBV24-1,ATSAARDSLSANYGYT
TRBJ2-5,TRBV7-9,ASSFLGTGQGETQY
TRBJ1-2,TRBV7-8,ASSLAPGTGKNGYT
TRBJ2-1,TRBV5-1,ASSSSGSDNEQF
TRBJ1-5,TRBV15,ATRGQGSNQPQH
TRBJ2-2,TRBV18,ASSPTWTGELF
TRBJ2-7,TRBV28,ASRVTGVIDEQY
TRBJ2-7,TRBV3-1,ASSHIAGVNEQY
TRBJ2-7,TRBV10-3,AISGGAYEQY
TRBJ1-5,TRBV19,ASSPRDLGQPQH
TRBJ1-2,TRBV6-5,ASSYTAGDYGYT
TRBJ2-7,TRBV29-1,SVVGDPEQY
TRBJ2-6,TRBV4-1,ASSQDWDAGANVLT
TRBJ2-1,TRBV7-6,ASSELAGYNEQF
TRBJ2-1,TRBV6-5,ASSYSIYNEQF
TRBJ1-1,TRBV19,ASREQEAF
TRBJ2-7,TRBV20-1,SARGLAGGVRNEQY
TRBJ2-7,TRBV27,ASSLTVSYEQY
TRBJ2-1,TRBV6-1,ASRTFTVQGLAGGNEQF
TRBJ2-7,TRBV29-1,SVELAESYEQY
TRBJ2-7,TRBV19,ASSISVAGVYEQY
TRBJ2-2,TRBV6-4,ATAPGTTDTGELF
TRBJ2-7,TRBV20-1,SAYGVGEQY
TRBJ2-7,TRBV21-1,ASSKALTGGTTYEQY
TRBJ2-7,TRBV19,ASSIVGNGINGYEQY
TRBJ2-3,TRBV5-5,ASSLGFGTDTQY
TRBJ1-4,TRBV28,ASSSRTVTQATNEKLF
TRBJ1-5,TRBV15,ATRETDNQPQH
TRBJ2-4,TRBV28,ASLNRERSIQY
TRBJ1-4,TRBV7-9,ASSSTLDEKLF
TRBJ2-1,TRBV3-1,ASSQDAGRNEQF
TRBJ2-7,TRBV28,ASSTTGTGLYEQY
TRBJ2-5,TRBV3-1,ASEAGGFQETQY
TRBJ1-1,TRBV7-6,ASSSGGDTEAF
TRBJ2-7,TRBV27,ASSPKGTLNSYEQY
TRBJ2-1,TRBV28,ASSLRQASYNEQF
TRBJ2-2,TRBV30,AWSVWGLTGELF
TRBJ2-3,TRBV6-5,ASSYSEGQSTDTQY
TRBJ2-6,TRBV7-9,ASSRPRDRSAGANVLT
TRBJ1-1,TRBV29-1,SVPREGWTEAF
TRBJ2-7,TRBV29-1,SVVAGAPYEQY
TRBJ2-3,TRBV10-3,AISEFVAGGPSDTQY
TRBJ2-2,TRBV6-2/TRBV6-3,ASTPTVTGELF
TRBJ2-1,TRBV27,ASSSGVPSYNEQF
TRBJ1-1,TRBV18,ASSPDGLLTGKVYGTEAF
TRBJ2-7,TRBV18,ASSPTGADGAYEQY
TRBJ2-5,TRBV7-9,ASSVQGQGETQY
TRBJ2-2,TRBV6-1,ASSSLGGGFKAGELF
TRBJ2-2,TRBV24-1,ATSDLFGGAANTGELF
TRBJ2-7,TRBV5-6,ASSLGRASYEQY
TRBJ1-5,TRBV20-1,SARTAGQPQH
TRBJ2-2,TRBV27,ASNPWGPGELF
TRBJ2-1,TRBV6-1,ASSSEGTGGPNEQF
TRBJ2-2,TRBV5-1,ASSLRSATGGYTGELF
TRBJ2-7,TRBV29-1,SVGRGSAWDEQY
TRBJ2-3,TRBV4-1,ASSQVGTGGLADTQY